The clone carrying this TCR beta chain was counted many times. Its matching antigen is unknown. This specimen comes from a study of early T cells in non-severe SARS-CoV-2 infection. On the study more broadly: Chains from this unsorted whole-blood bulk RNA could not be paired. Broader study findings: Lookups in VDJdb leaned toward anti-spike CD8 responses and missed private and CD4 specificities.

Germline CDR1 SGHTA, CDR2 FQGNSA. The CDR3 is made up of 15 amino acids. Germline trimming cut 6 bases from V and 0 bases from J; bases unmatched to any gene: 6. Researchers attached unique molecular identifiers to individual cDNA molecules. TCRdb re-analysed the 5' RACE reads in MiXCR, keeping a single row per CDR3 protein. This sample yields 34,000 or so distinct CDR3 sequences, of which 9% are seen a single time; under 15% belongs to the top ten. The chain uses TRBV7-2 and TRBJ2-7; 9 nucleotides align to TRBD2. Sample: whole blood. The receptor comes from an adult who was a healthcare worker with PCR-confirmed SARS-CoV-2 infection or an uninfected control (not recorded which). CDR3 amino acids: CASRLSGGSSYEQYF. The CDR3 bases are TGTGCCAGCAGATTAAGCGGGGGGAGCTCCTACGAGCAGTACTTC. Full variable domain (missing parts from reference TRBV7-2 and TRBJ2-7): GAGVSQSPSNKVTEKGKDVELRCDPISGHTALYWYRQSLGQGLEFLIYFQGNSAPDKSGLPSDRFSAERTGGSVSTLTIQRTQQEDSAVYLCASRLSGGSSYEQYFGPGTRLTVT.